This passage covers 3 T cell receptor beta chains from one sample sequenced in a study of blood T cell repertoires in COVID-19. Assay: immunoSEQ multiplex PCR; the TCRdb copy retains only in-frame clones and omits some. The sample comprises roughly 180,000 clones, approximately 81% of which are singletons, and about 10% rests with the top ten. Sequencing was performed on peripheral blood. All receptors come from a woman aged 80 or older with active or convalescent COVID-19.

This clone was seen a single time. The chain combines TRBV10-3 with TRBJ1-3; D possibly corresponds to TRBD1 (5 bases). V lost 0 bases to trimming and J lost 6 bases, with 24 bases between them. CDR1 and CDR2 from the germline V gene are ENHRY and SYGVKD. CDR3 length equals 19 residues. The CDR3 nucleotides read TGTGCCATCAGTGAGTCCTCGCTCCCAAAACAGGAAATTCAAAACACCATATATTTT. Amino acid sequence: CAISESSLPKQEIQNTIYF.

This clone was found a few times. V gene TRBV19 combines with J gene TRBJ1-1, with 8 bases identical to TRBD1. This CDR3 is 16 amino acids long. Germline V gives CDR1 LNHDA, CDR2 SQIVND (reference sequence). The V gene end was trimmed by 2 bases and the J gene end by 5 bases; junction bases not matched to a gene: 10. This chain's CDR3 is CASSIPPGQGRTEAFF. The CDR3 DNA follows: TGTGCCAGTAGTATACCCCCTGGACAGGGCCGAACTGAAGCTTTCTTT. Looking up the rest from reference TRBV19 and TRBJ1-1 gives the full variable domain: DGGITQSPKYLFRKEGQNVTLSCEQNLNHDAMYWYRQDPGQGLRLIYYSQIVNDFQKGDIAEGYSVSREKKESFPLTVTSAQKNPTAFYLCASSIPPGQGRTEAFFGQGTRLTVV.

Concerning this clone itself: This CDR3 is also generated by other DNA sequences in the sample. This rearrangement joins TRBV11-2 to TRBJ2-5; unclear D gene. Germline V gives CDR1 SGHAT, CDR2 FQNNGV. Trimming removed 4 bases at V and 5 bases at J, with 8 bases between. This CDR3 region has 12 residues. CDR3 coding DNA: TGTGCCAGCAGCTCCCTACTCGAGACCCAGTACTTC. Amino acids: CASSSLLETQYF.